This T cell receptor (beta chain) is drawn from a study of response to subunit inactivated influenza vaccine (dated by TCRdb to 2017 to 2018). With regard to the full study: Deep quantitative profiling of the T cell receptor repertoire was used in the study to follow responses to a trivalent subunit inactivated influenza vaccine.

Library preparation used RT-PCR. TCRdb lists the instrument as Illumina HiSeq 2500. Through fastp at Q25 and MiXCR, TCRdb rebuilt clones from the public reads, retaining in-frame beta chains. Merged by CDR3 protein, the rows form single entries marked with the most common genes and DNA. For this sample there are 650,000 to 800,000 distinct CDR3 sequences; roughly 14% appear just once. The ten biggest clones cover 5.5% to 8% of the sample. The paper's findings and limits, for the study overall: According to the authors, only a limited number of new T cells may be recruited by each seasonal influenza vaccination.

Between the V and J ends, shortened by 6 bases and 5 bases respectively, the junction contains 20 bases. According to the germline V gene, CDR1 reads MDHEN and CDR2 reads SYDVKM. Including the terminal cysteine and phenylalanine, the CDR3 comprises 15 residues. The entry retains the CDR3 DNA only, 45 bases that are in frame from base 1. In its sample, this clonotype was seen a few times. Its antigen remains unidentified. Within one base of it there is no much larger clone, and no base qualities were kept. The chain joins TRBV28 to TRBJ2-7; perhaps TRBD2 is the D gene, with 5 bases matching. This specimen was PBMCs from blood, taken roughly 2 weeks before vaccination. The sequence came from a man aged 45-60 years who received an inactivated influenza vaccine. Donor details come from another sample of the same person, matched by shared clones. The CDR3 amino acid sequence is: CASRPYTDLANEQYF. The nucleotide sequence reads TGTGCCAGCAGACCTTACACGGATCTAGCTAACGAGCAGTACTTC.